Below are 24 T cell receptor beta chains sequenced from a single sample in a study of T-cell memory formation after mild COVID-19 (dated by TCRdb to the early 2020s). Library creation used 5' RACE. Data came from an Illumina NovaSeq 6000. The public reads were reanalyzed by TCRdb: fastp trimming at Q25, MiXCR alignment, in-frame beta chains only. Entries are consolidated by CDR3 protein sequence, retaining the most common genes and DNA. For this sample there are about 400,000 distinct CDR3 sequences; approximately 15% appear just once. Of the sample, approximately 21% falls within the top ten clones. Sample: PBMCs or a T cell subset sorted from them (not recorded which). Source of these receptors: a man between 18 and 35 years old who had mild COVID-19 (a few samples of this study predate the infection). The sample titles of this study are shuffled in the database, so cell type and time point are left out; the donor was told from shared clones.

The chain employs TRBV29-1 and TRBJ2-1; 10 bases agree with TRBD2. J gave up 9 bases and V 7 bases, and 9 bases lay outside the gene matches. Germline loops: CDR1 SQVTM, CDR2 ANQGSEA. This CDR3 comprises 13 residues. The CDR3 nucleotides are TGCAGCGCCACCACTAGCGGGGCATTTGAGCAGTTCTTC. Its protein product is CSATTSGAFEQFF.

This clonotype occurred a few times. CDR3 nucleotides: TGCAGTGCTCGCCCTTCCCAGCTATCTACTGCAGATACGCAGTATTTT. Amino acid sequence: CSARPSQLSTADTQYF. This chain links TRBV20-1 with TRBJ2-3; D uncertain. The germline V and J ends were trimmed by 5 bases and 4 bases, with 22 bases remaining between them. Germline assignment: CDR1 DFQATT and CDR2 SNEGSKA (reference sequence). The CDR3 totals 16 residues.

This clonotype came up a few times. The J gene is TRBJ1-4, the V gene TRBV10-3; 8 bases match TRBD1. The CDR3 runs to 13 residues. The germline V gene has CDR1 ENHRY and CDR2 SYGVKD. V was clipped by 10 bases and J by 8 bases; unmatched bases: 9. The CDR3 region is CASGQGLGEKLFF. The CDR3 coding sequence is TGTGCCAGCGGACAGGGTTTGGGAGAAAAACTGTTTTTT.

The CDR3 reads CASLSWQAAGEQFF. CDR3 bases: TGTGCCAGCCTCTCCTGGCAGGCAGCGGGAGAGCAGTTCTTC. This chain uses TRBV28 with TRBJ2-1; 7 nucleotides line up with TRBD2. Germline V gene lookup returns CDR1 MDHEN and CDR2 SYDVKM. The CDR3 length is 14 residues. After removal of 8 bases from V and 10 bases from J, the junction contained 14 bases not matched to a gene. The full variable domain, with the rest looked up from reference TRBV28 and TRBJ2-1, is DVKVTQSSRYLVKRTGEKVFLECVQDMDHENMFWYRQDPGLGLRLIYFSYDVKMKEKGDIPEGYSVSREKKERFSLILESASTNQTSMYLCASLSWQAAGEQFFGPGTRLTVL.

This clonotype was picked up a small number of times. This chain's CDR3 is CASRRAGQGSDTQYF. CDR3 in DNA: TGCGCCAGCAGGCGGGCGGGACAGGGGTCAGATACGCAGTATTTT. V is TRBV5-1 and J is TRBJ2-3, with 10 bases matching TRBD1. J was trimmed by 4 bases and V by 5 bases; bases with no gene match: 7. This CDR3 spans 15 amino acids. CDR1 and CDR2 from the germline V gene are SGHRS and YFSETQ.

CDR3 sequence: CASSLRSGGAMGQETQYF. The DNA for the CDR3 is TGTGCCAGCAGCTTAAGGAGCGGGGGGGCTATGGGTCAAGAGACCCAGTACTTC. The chain joins TRBV7-3 to TRBJ2-5; TRBD2 aligns across 10 bases. Germline V gives CDR1 SGHTA, CDR2 FQGTGA. The CDR3 is 18 amino acids. J lost 2 bases, V lost 1 base, and 10 bases had no gene match.

V usage is TRBV7-6 and J usage is TRBJ2-1; 12 bases agree with TRBD2. CDR1 is SGHVS, CDR2 FNYEAQ, per germline. The V segment lost 1 base and the J segment 10 bases; nucleotides outside the gene matches: 2. This CDR3 region has 14 residues. The CDR3 here is CASSLVTSGGEQFF. CDR3 bases: TGTGCCAGCAGCTTAGTTACTAGCGGGGGGGAGCAGTTCTTC.

The chain links TRBV7-2 to TRBJ2-2, with 10 bases matching TRBD2. The CDR3 has 15 residues. After removal of 3 bases from V and 4 bases from J, the junction contained 2 bases not matched to a gene. The germline V gene encodes CDR1 SGHTA and CDR2 FQGNSA. CDR3 amino acids: CASSFQRGGTGELFF. CDR3 DNA: TGTGCCAGCAGCTTCCAGCGGGGGGGCACCGGGGAGCTGTTTTTT.

CDR3 protein: CASSPSRWGGTDTQYF. The CDR3 DNA is TGTGCCAGCAGCCCCTCTAGGTGGGGGGGCACAGATACGCAGTATTTT. V is TRBV5-6 and J is TRBJ2-3; weak D call: TRBD2 (6 bases). V was trimmed by 4 bases and J by 1 base, leaving 16 bases between them. This CDR3 has 16 amino acids. Germline-derived CDR1 and CDR2 are SGHDT and YYEEEE.

This clonotype was found a few times. This chain connects TRBV7-3 to TRBJ2-3; no clear D. This CDR3 region has 16 residues. V lost 4 bases and J lost 5, with 19 bases in between. Per germline, CDR1 SGHTA and CDR2 FQGTGA. The CDR3 protein is CASSSKRSTPGDTQYF. The CDR3 DNA reads as TGTGCCAGCAGCTCAAAACGGAGTACCCCCGGAGATACGCAGTATTTT.

This clonotype was seen many times. The chain uses TRBV7-6 and TRBJ1-1; D not resolved. V was shortened by 8 bases and J by 0 bases, with 10 bases between the two germline ends. Germline assignment: CDR1 SGHVS and CDR2 FNYEAQ. CDR3 length: 13 amino acids. This chain's CDR3 is CASSGGMNTEAFF. CDR3 DNA sequence: TGTGCCAGCTCGGGTGGGATGAACACTGAAGCTTTCTTT.

This chain links TRBV5-1 with TRBJ2-7, with TRBD1 matching 7 bases. CDR1 is SGHRS and CDR2 is YFSETQ in the germline V gene. V was clipped by 0 bases and J by 2 bases; unmatched bases: 2. The CDR3 runs 14 residues. CDR3 bases: TGCGCCAGCAGCTTGGACGGGACAGCCTACGAGCAGTACGTC. It is translated as CASSLDGTAYEQYV.

This clonotype has at least ten counts. The chain joins TRBV10-3 to TRBJ2-3, with a tentative D call TRBD1 (5 bases). The CDR3 contains 11 residues. Germline-derived CDR1 and CDR2 are ENHRY and SYGVKD. Trimming took 9 bases from V and 6 from J, leaving 10 bases between them. DNA of the CDR3: TGTGCCATTCTAGGGGCTGATACGCAGTATTTT. It encodes CAILGADTQYF.

Turning to this clonotype: A much bigger clone sits one base away, suggesting this may be a read error. The rearrangement links TRBV12-3 or TRBV12-4 to TRBJ2-3; D is perhaps TRBD1 or TRBD2 (5 bases each). The V end was cut by 3 bases, the J end by 0 bases, with 7 bases between. The CDR3 is made up of 14 amino acids. CDR3 sequence: CASSFGASTDTQYF. CDR3 DNA sequence: TGTGCCAGCAGTTTCGGGGCTAGCACAGATACGCAGTATTTT.

The rearrangement uses TRBV13 and TRBJ1-2; 11 nucleotides agree with TRBD1. The CDR3 sequence is 16 residues long. V was clipped by 6 bases and J by 8 bases; unmatched bases: 14. Germline V gives CDR1 PRHDT, CDR2 FYEKMQ (reference sequence). In DNA, the CDR3 is TGTGCCAGCAGACACCGAGGAGGACAGGGGGCTCGAGGCTACACCTTC. Amino acids: CASRHRGGQGARGYTF.

The gene calls are TRBV5-4 and TRBJ1-5; no firm D call. V lost 4 bases and J 5 bases, leaving 16 bases between the germline ends. The CDR3 is 15 residues long. Germline CDR1 reads SGHNT; CDR2 reads YYREEE (reference sequence). CDR3 residues: CASSLSPGGDQPQHF. CDR3 sequence (DNA): TGTGCCAGCAGCCTTTCCCCGGGCGGGGATCAGCCCCAGCATTTT.

The V call is TRBV5-1, the J call TRBJ2-2, with 11 bases lining up with TRBD1. Unmatched junction bases numbered 5, after V lost 4 bases and J lost 3 bases. The CDR3 has 16 residues. Germline V gene sequence: CDR1 SGHRS, CDR2 YFSETQ. The CDR3 coding sequence is TGCGCCAGCAGCACGGTGGGACAGGGGGACACCGGGGAGCTGTTTTTT. Translating it yields CASSTVGQGDTGELFF.

The chain links TRBV5-1 to TRBJ2-7, with 11 bases that match TRBD2. CDR1 is SGHRS, CDR2 YFSETQ, per germline. V shed 2 bases and J 1 base; nucleotides not matched to a gene: 2. The CDR3 is 15 residues long. The CDR3 loop reads CASSFLAGGSYEQYV. The CDR3 coding sequence is TGCGCCAGCAGCTTCCTAGCGGGGGGTTCCTACGAGCAGTACGTC.

This clonotype appeared a few times. The gene calls are TRBV29-1 and TRBJ1-1; D not certain. The CDR3 loop spans 14 amino acids. V shed 4 bases and J shed 1 base, with 13 bases lying between them. Per germline, CDR1 SQVTM and CDR2 ANQGSEA. The CDR3 is CSVAHLLTNTEAFF. CDR3 coding DNA: TGCAGCGTTGCCCACCTTCTCACGAACACTGAAGCTTTCTTT. The full variable domain, in which reference TRBV29-1 and TRBJ1-1 provide the parts outside the CDR3, is SAVISQKPSRDICQRGTSLTIQCQVDSQVTMMFWYRQQPGQSLTLIATANQGSEATYESGFVIDKFPISRPNLTFSTLTVSNMSPEDSSIYLCSVAHLLTNTEAFFGQGTRLTVV.

This clonotype was picked up many times. This sequence joins TRBV7-2 and TRBJ2-5, with 12 bases identical to TRBD1. The ends lost 5 bases at V and 5 bases at J; junction bases unmatched: 9. Germline-derived CDR1 and CDR2 are SGHTA and FQGNSA. The CDR3 has 16 residues. The CDR3 DNA reads as TGTGCCAGCAGCATACAGGGACAGGGGGCATGGGAGACCCAGTACTTC. Its translation: CASSIQGQGAWETQYF.

This clonotype has a count of ten or more. The rearrangement uses TRBV2 and TRBJ2-1; TRBD2 matches 9 bases. Germline V CDR1 and CDR2: SNHLY, FYNNEI. V lost 3 bases and J lost 9; bases outside the gene matches: 9. CDR3 length: 15 residues. CDR3 nucleotides: TGTGCCAGCAGTGAGCTAGCGGGGTCTTCGGGTGAGCAGTTCTTC. This gives the protein CASSELAGSSGEQFF.

This clonotype showed up just a few times. The gene calls are TRBV11-2 and TRBJ2-1; possible D gene TRBD2, 6 bases. Trimming took off 4 bases at V and 4 bases at J, with 17 bases between the two ends. The CDR3 is made up of 16 amino acids. Germline V lookup: CDR1 SGHAT, CDR2 FQNNGV. Here the CDR3 DNA reads TGTGCCAGCAGCTCGTACCTAGCGTCAGTATACAATGAGCAGTTCTTC. Amino acids: CASSSYLASVYNEQFF.

This clonotype is a singleton in its sample. The chain uses TRBV4-1 and TRBJ2-7; D remains ambiguous. V lost 1 base and J 7 bases, leaving 11 bases between the germline ends. The germline gives CDR1 MGHRA, CDR2 YSYEKL. CDR3 length equals 13 residues. The CDR3 DNA sequence: TGCGCCAGCAGCCAAGGACCCGCACGGGAGCAGTACTTC. Protein product: CASSQGPAREQYF.

This clonotype showed up just a few times. The rearrangement uses TRBV5-1 and TRBJ2-3, with 7 bases fitting TRBD2. Germline V gives CDR1 SGHRS, CDR2 YFSETQ. The CDR3 contains 15 residues. V was clipped by 6 bases and J by 6 bases; unmatched bases: 13. CDR3 in DNA: TGCGCCAGCACCCTGGGACTATCGGTAGGGGATACGCAGTATTTT. Translation gives CASTLGLSVGDTQYF.